The 21 T cell receptor beta chains below come from one sample, sequenced in a study of CD8+ T cells in alopecia areata. Sequencing used cDNA as its template, made by extracting RNA and reverse transcribing it. The data were produced by immunoSEQ multiplex PCR, yet TCRdb's version contains in-frame clones alone and is incomplete. The sample shows under 15,000 clones, around 50% of them seen only once. Individuals with alopecia areata gave both lesional scalp punch biopsies and peripheral blood for collection. The source material was skin. These receptors were taken from a human donor with alopecia areata.

V and J are TRBV18 and TRBJ2-7; TRBD1 aligns across 7 bases. The ends lost 0 bases at V and 6 bases at J; junction bases unmatched: 5. This CDR3 has 14 amino acids. Germline V gives CDR1 KGHSH, CDR2 LQKENI. In nucleotides, the CDR3 is TGTGCCAGCTCACCACCGGGTGAGGGGGCCGAGCAGTACTTC. Residues: CASSPPGEGAEQYF.

The chain combines TRBV27 with TRBJ2-3, with TRBD2 matching 10 bases. The CDR3 extends over 18 amino acids. In germline, CDR1 is MNHEY, CDR2 SMNVEV (reference sequence). V gave up 3 bases and J gave up 2 bases; unmatched junction bases: 11. CDR3 region: CASSLVGLADSATDTQYF. In DNA, the CDR3 is TGTGCCAGCAGTTTGGTTGGACTAGCGGACTCTGCCACAGATACGCAGTATTTT.

The chain's CDR3 is CASSYEAARKETQYF. Here the CDR3 DNA reads TGTGCCAGCAGTTACGAGGCGGCTCGGAAAGAGACCCAGTACTTC. The J gene is TRBJ2-5, the V gene TRBV6-5; D call uncertain. Germline V CDR1 and CDR2: MNHEY, SVGAGI. This CDR3 contains 15 residues. Trimming took 2 bases from V and 3 from J, leaving 13 bases between them.

This clone counts as medium-sized (0.01 to 0.1%). The CDR3 nucleotides read TGCGCCAGCAGCGTGGACGGAGCTTATAACACTGAAGCTTTCTTT. This translates into CASSVDGAYNTEAFF. J is TRBJ1-1 and V is TRBV5-1; no clear D gene. This CDR3 region has 15 residues. Trimming removed 4 bases from V and 2 bases from J, with 15 bases in between. The V gene's germline CDR1 is SGHRS and CDR2 YFSETQ. Filled out from reference TRBV5-1 and TRBJ1-1, the complete variable domain reads KAGVTQTPRYLIKTRGQQVTLSCSPISGHRSVSWYQQTPGQGLQFLFEYFSETQRNKGNFPGRFSGRQFSNSRSEMNVSTLELGDSALYLCASSVDGAYNTEAFFGQGTRLTVV.

The chain is built from TRBV13 and TRBJ1-1; 7 bases agree with TRBD1. In germline, CDR1 is PRHDT, CDR2 FYEKMQ (reference sequence). The length of the CDR3 is 13 residues. Germline trimming cut 5 bases from V and 5 bases from J; bases unmatched to any gene: 5. The CDR3 region is CASSLRGGTEAFF. DNA for the CDR3: TGTGCCAGCAGCCTCAGGGGGGGTACTGAAGCTTTCTTT.

This clone came up once. The chain links TRBV29-1 to TRBJ2-5, with D tentatively TRBD1 (5 bases). Trimming took off 8 bases at V and 5 bases at J, with 24 bases between the two ends. CDR1 is SQVTM and CDR2 is ANQGSEA in the germline V gene. The length of the CDR3 is 15 residues. The CDR3 here is CSLEGVGTRPETQYF. DNA of the CDR3: TGCAGCTTGGAAGGGGTGGGTACCCGACCGGAGACCCAGTACTTC.

The rearrangement joins TRBV7-9 to TRBJ2-3; D is possibly TRBD1 (5 bases). This CDR3 is built from 14 residues. Germline CDR1 is SEHNR and CDR2 is FQNEAQ (reference sequence). V lost 5 bases and J 2 bases, leaving 11 bases between the germline ends. This chain's CDR3 is CASSLDILTDTQYF. For the CDR3, the DNA is TGTGCCAGCAGCCTGGACATACTCACAGATACGCAGTATTTT.

The chain uses TRBV29-1 and TRBJ2-3; 10 bases fit TRBD1. J gave up 3 bases and V 8 bases, and 5 bases lay outside the gene matches. The CDR3 has 13 residues. The germline CDR1 and CDR2 sequences are SQVTM and ANQGSEA. In DNA, the CDR3 is TGCAGCACCCGGACAGGGGGAACAGATACGCAGTATTTT. Encoded protein: CSTRTGGTDTQYF.

V and J are TRBV2 and TRBJ1-2; maybe TRBD1 (5 bases). Deletions cut 11 bases from V and 4 bases from J, with 14 bases between. Germline CDR1 SNHLY, CDR2 FYNNEI. The CDR3 is 12 amino acids. The CDR3 DNA is TGTGCCGCCCTACAGGACGGCTATGGCTACACCTTC. Residues: CAALQDGYGYTF.

CDR3 nucleotides: TGTGCCAGCAGCTTCCGGGGAGGGGATACGCAGTATTTT. It is translated as CASSFRGGDTQYF. The rearrangement joins TRBV11-3 to TRBJ2-3; 7 bases line up with TRBD2. CDR3 length: 13 residues. J was trimmed by 6 bases and V by 3 bases; bases with no gene match: 3. The germline CDR1 and CDR2 sequences are SGHNT and YENEEA.

The chain employs TRBV28 and TRBJ2-7; D unresolved. This CDR3 has 12 residues. Trimming took off 6 bases at V and 6 bases at J, with 12 bases between the two ends. Germline loops: CDR1 MDHEN, CDR2 SYDVKM. For the CDR3, the DNA is TGTGCCAGCAGCCCTCTAGTCCTCGAGCAGTACTTC. It is translated as CASSPLVLEQYF.

This clone was seen once. The DNA for the CDR3 is TGTGCCAGCTCTAGGGACCACGAAGACTACGAGCAGTACTTC. As protein: CASSRDHEDYEQYF. The chain recombines TRBV18 with TRBJ2-7, with D perhaps assigned TRBD1 or TRBD2 (5 bases each). Germline V gives CDR1 KGHSH, CDR2 LQKENI. V was cut by 6 bases and J by 3 bases, with 15 bases left in between. This CDR3 comprises 14 residues.

The V call is TRBV29-1, the J call TRBJ2-2; D may match TRBD1 or TRBD2 (5 bases each). The CDR3 length is 15 residues. Germline V gene sequence: CDR1 SQVTM, CDR2 ANQGSEA. Trimming left V 6 bases short and J 4 bases short, with 18 bases between. CDR3 in DNA: TGCAGCGTGCAACCGGGACGGAGAAGCACCGGGGAGCTGTTTTTT. Amino acid sequence: CSVQPGRRSTGELFF.

The gene calls are TRBV5-6 and TRBJ2-7; no clear D. Germline CDR1 reads SGHDT; CDR2 reads YYEEEE. This CDR3 has 11 amino acids. V lost 0 bases to trimming and J lost 6 bases, with 4 bases between them. CDR3: CASSLDVEQYF. DNA for the CDR3: TGTGCCAGCAGCTTGGATGTCGAGCAGTACTTC. Using reference TRBV5-6 and TRBJ2-7 for the parts outside the CDR3, the full variable domain is DAGVTQSPTHLIKTRGQQVTLRCSPKSGHDTVSWYQQALGQGPQFIFQYYEEEERQRGNFPDRFSGHQFPNYSSELNVNALLLGDSALYLCASSLDVEQYFGPGTRLTVT.

The rearrangement uses TRBV21-1 and TRBJ2-1; the D call in the table, TRBD2, was not verified against the DNA. TRBV21-1 is listed as a pseudogene. The CDR3 length is 19 residues. The CDR3 loop reads CASFPGTSGITATRNEQFF. CDR3 DNA: TGTGCCAGCTTCCCCGGGACTAGCGGGATTACGGCCACCCGCAATGAGCAGTTCTTC.

By its share, this clone is medium-sized. CDR3 sequence: CASSVAVGDLTDTQYF. CDR3 nucleotides: TGTGCCAGCAGCGTAGCAGTAGGGGACCTCACAGATACGCAGTATTTT. This chain connects TRBV9 to TRBJ2-3, with D possibly called TRBD1 or TRBD2 (5 bases each). CDR1 is SGDLS, CDR2 YYNGEE, per germline. Trimming stripped 0 bases from V and 2 bases from J, with 13 bases between. This CDR3 is 16 amino acids long.

The gene calls are TRBV5-1 and TRBJ2-7, with 7 bases identical to TRBD2. This CDR3 spans 14 amino acids. Germline V lookup: CDR1 SGHRS, CDR2 YFSETQ. Trimming at V came to 3 bases and at J to 5 bases, leaving 8 bases not matched to a gene. CDR3 in DNA: TGCGCCAGCAGCTGGACTAGAGGGCGGAACGAGCAGTACTTC. Its protein product is CASSWTRGRNEQYF.

The chain is built from TRBV7-9 and TRBJ2-5; D may be TRBD1 (6 bases). This CDR3 has 14 residues. In germline, CDR1 is SEHNR, CDR2 FQNEAQ (reference sequence). V lost 5 bases to trimming and J lost 4 bases, with 14 bases between them. The CDR3 nucleotides read TGTGCCAGCAGCCCACAGGGTACGATAGAGACCCAGTACTTC. Protein sequence: CASSPQGTIETQYF.

This clone is judged medium-sized. The V gene is TRBV25-1, the J gene TRBJ2-5; D is uncertain. Looked up from germline, CDR1 is MGHDK and CDR2 is SYGVNS. The CDR3 is 11 amino acids. The V end was cut by 10 bases, the J end by 4 bases, with 10 bases between. Here the CDR3 reads CATTFGETQYF. CDR3 nucleotide sequence: TGTGCCACCACGTTCGGAGAGACCCAGTACTTC. The full variable domain, completed using reference TRBV25-1 and TRBJ2-5, is EADIYQTPRYLVIGTGKKITLECSQTMGHDKMYWYQQDPGMELHLIHYSYGVNSTEKGDLSSESTVSRIRTEHFPLTLESARPSHTSQYLCATTFGETQYFGPGTRLLVL.

This clone was detected once. The chain employs TRBV7-9 and TRBJ1-1; 10 positions agree with TRBD1. The germline CDR1 and CDR2 sequences are SEHNR and FQNEAQ (reference sequence). After removal of 5 bases from V and 3 bases from J, the junction contained 9 bases not matched to a gene. The CDR3 has 16 residues. The DNA for the CDR3 is TGTGCCAGCAGCCCGGGACAGGGGAACTTTGACACTGAAGCTTTCTTT. This sequence encodes CASSPGQGNFDTEAFF. Together with reference TRBV7-9 and TRBJ1-1, the CDR3 gives the full variable domain: DTGVSQNPRHKITKRGQNVTFRCDPISEHNRLYWYRQTLGQGPEFLTYFQNEAQLEKSRLLSDRFSAERPKGSFSTLEIQRTEQGDSAMYLCASSPGQGNFDTEAFFGQGTRLTVV.

The chain links TRBV18 to TRBJ1-3; TRBD1 matches 7 bases. The CDR3 has 17 residues. J was trimmed by 4 bases and V by 3 bases; bases with no gene match: 12. CDR1 KGHSH and CDR2 LQKENI come from the germline V gene. CDR3 bases: TGTGCCAGCTCACCCGGGACAGCTTCTCATCCGGGAAACACCATATATTTT. Protein: CASSPGTASHPGNTIYF.